This TCR beta chain was profiled in a study of technical replicates of blood from a few donors. The method was immunoSEQ multiplex PCR; TCRdb's version includes in-frame clones alone and lacks a portion of them. The data contain about 74,000 clones, approximately 95% of them singletons. V lost 8 bases and J lost 2, with 12 bases in between. The length of the CDR3 is 13 residues. Germline V gene sequence: CDR1 MNHNS, CDR2 SASEGT. The clonotype was recovered from a human donor in good health. The V call is TRBV6-1, the J call TRBJ1-1; D gene uncertain. The sample comprised T cells isolated from PBMCs. The CDR3: CASATSVNTEAFF. In nucleotides, the CDR3 is TGTGCCAGCGCAACCAGTGTAAACACTGAAGCTTTCTTT.